This TCR beta chain was retrieved from a study of control samples from healthy donors and cancer patients. Produced via immunoSEQ multiplex PCR; TCRdb's table is partial and in-frame only. Found here are approximately 100,000 clones, approximately 87% of them singletons; the top ten hold over 2%. The CDR3 has 16 amino acids. Germline values: CDR1 SGHTA, CDR2 FQGTGA. J was trimmed by 8 bases and V by 5 bases; bases with no gene match: 14. This clone was detected once. This clonotype was sampled from a woman between 40 and 50 years old in good health. The chain couples TRBV7-3 to TRBJ2-1; 8 nucleotides align to TRBD1. Input material: blood. CDR3 loop: CASSPDRGLAMDEQFF. CDR3 nucleotides: TGTGCCAGCAGCCCCGACAGGGGTCTGGCAATGGATGAGCAGTTCTTC. The entire variable domain, with the rest obtained from reference TRBV7-3 and TRBJ2-1, is as follows: GAGVSQTPSNKVTEKGKYVELRCDPISGHTALYWYRQSLGQGPEFLIYFQGTGAADDSGLPNDRFFAVRPEGSVSTLKIQRTERGDSAVYLCASSPDRGLAMDEQFFGPGTRLTVL.